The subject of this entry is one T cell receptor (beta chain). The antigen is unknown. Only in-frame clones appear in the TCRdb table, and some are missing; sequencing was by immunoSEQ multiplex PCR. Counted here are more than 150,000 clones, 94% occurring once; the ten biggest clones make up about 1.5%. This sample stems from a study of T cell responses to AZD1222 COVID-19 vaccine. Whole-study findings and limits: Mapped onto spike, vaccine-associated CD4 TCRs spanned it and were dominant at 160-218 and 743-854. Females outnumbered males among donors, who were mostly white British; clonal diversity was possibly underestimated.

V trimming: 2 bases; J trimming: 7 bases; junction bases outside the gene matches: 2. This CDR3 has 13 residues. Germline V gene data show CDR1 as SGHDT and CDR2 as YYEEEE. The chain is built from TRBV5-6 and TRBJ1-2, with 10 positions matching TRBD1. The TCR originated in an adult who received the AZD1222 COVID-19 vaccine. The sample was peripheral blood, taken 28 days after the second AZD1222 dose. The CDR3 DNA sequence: TGTGCCAGCAGCTTTCGGGACAGGGGTGGCTACACCTTC. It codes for CASSFRDRGGYTF.